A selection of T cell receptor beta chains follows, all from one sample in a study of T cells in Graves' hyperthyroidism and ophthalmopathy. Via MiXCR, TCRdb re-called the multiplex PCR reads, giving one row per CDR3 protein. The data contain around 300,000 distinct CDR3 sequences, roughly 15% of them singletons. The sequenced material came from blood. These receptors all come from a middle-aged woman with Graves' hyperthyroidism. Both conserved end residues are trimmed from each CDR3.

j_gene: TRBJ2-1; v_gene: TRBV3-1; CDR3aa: ASSPTSLDEQF
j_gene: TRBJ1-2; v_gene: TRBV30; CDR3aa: AWRATGIPGYT
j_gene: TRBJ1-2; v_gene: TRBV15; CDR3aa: ATSKGQGNYGYT
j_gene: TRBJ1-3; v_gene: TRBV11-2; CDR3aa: ASSLPRAAGNTIY
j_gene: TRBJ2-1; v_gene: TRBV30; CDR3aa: AWSDNEQF
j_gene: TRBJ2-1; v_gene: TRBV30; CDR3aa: AAQKSPAGGYEQF
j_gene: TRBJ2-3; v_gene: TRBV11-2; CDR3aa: ASSRGRATDTQY
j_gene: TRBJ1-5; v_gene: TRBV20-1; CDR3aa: SARTGRGNQPQH
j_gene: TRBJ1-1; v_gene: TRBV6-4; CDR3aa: ASSAMPEGEAF
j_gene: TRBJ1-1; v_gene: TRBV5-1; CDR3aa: ASSLAGSTEAF
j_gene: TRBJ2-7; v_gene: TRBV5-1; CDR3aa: ASRETTYEQY
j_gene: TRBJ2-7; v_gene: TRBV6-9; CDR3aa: ASSHILAETYEQY
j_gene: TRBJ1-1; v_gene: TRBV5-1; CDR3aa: ASSFLGTVNTEAF
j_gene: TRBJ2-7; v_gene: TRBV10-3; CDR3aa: AISESFGSQGYEQY
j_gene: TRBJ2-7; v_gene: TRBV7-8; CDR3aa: ASSVEQGAIREQY
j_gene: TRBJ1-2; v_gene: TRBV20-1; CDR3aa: SAMGQERSGYT
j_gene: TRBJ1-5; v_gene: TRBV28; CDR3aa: ASRVVNQPQH
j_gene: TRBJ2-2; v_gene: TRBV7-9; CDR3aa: ASSAGGAYTGELF
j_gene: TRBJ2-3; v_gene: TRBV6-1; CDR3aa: ASCSLLDTQY
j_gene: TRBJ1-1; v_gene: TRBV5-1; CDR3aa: ASSAFTVGYNTEAF
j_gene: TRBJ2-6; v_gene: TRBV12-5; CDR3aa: ASGLVLGSSGANVLT
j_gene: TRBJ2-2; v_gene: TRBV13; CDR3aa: ASSFSGAANTGELF
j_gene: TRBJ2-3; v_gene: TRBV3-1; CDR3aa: ASSFGGVVADTQY
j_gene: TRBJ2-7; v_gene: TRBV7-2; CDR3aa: ASSPIAGRYEQY
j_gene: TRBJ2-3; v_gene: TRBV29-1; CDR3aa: SVCHRGARSDTQY
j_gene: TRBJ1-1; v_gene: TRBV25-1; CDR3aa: ASSDDWGEVNTEAF
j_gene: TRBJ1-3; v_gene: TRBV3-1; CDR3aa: ASSQTDRNTIY
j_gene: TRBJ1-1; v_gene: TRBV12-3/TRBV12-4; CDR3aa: ASSLRGTAIPEAF
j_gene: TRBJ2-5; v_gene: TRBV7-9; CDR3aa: ASSSLRRTEETQY
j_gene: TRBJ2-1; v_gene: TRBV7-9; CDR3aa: ASSPTSPYNEQF
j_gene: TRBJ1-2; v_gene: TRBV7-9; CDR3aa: ASRPPGQGYGYT
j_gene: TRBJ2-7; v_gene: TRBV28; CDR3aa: ASSSPLGRLTYEQY
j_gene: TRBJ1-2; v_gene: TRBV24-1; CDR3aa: ATRGTGNYGYT
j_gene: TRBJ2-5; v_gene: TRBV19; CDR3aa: ASSPGGGRSQETQY
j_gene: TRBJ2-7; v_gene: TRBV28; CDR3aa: ASTNRYEQY
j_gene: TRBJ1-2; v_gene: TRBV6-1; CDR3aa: ASRPTPDANYGYT
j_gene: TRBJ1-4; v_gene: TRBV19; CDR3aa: ASIGTKRKLF
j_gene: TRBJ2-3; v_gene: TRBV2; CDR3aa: ASSGRQGESDTQY
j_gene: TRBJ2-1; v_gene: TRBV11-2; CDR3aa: ASSFNVGGGSPYNEQF
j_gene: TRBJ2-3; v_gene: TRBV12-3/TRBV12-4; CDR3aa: ASSHYLSDTQY
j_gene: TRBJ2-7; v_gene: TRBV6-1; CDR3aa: ASSSGVEQY
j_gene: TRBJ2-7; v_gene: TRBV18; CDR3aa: ASSPRLETYEQY